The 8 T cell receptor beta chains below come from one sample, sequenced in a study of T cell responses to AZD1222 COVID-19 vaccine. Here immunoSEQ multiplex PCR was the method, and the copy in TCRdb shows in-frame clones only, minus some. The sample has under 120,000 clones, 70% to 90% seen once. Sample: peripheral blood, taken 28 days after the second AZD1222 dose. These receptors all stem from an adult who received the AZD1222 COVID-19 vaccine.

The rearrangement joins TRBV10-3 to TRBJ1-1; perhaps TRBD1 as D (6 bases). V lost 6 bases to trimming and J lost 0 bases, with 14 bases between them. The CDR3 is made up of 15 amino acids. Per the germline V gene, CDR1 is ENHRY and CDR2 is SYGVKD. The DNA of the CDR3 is TGTGCCATCAGGAGGGGCAGGGGAATGAACACTGAAGCTTTCTTT. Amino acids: CAIRRGRGMNTEAFF.

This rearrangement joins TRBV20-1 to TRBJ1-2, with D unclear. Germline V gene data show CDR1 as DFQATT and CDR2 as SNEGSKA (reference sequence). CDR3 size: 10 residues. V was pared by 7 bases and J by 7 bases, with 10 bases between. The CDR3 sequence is CSVVLGGYTF. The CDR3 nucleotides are TGCAGTGTAGTTTTGGGTGGCTACACCTTC.

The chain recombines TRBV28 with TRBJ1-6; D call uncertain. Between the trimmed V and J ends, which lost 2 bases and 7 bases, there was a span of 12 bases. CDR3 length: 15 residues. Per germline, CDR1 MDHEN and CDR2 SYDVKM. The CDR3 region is CASSLNGPMNSPLHF. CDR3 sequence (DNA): TGTGCCAGCAGTTTAAACGGACCGATGAATTCACCCCTCCACTTT.

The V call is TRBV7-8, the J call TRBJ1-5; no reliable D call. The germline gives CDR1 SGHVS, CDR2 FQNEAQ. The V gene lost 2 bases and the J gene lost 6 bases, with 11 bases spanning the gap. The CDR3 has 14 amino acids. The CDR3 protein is CASSLSGVVQPQHF. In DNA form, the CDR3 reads TGTGCCAGCAGCTTAAGCGGGGTTGTTCAGCCCCAGCATTTT.

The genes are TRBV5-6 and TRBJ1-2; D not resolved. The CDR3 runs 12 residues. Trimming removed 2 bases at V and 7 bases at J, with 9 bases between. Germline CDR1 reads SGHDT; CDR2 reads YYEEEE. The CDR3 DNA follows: TGTGCCAGCAGCTTCGTGGGGTCTGGCTACACCTTC. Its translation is CASSFVGSGYTF.

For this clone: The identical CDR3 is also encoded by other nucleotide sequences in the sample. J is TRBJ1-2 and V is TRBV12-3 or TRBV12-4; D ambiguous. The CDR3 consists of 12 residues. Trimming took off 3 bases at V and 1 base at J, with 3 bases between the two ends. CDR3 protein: CASSFSNYGYTF. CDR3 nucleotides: TGTGCCAGCAGTTTCAGTAACTATGGCTACACCTTC.

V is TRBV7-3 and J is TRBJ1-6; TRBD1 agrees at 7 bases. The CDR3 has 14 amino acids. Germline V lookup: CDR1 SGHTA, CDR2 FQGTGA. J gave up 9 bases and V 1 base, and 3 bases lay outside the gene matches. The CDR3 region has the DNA TGTGCCAGCAGCTTAAAGGGGGCTGGTTCACCCCTCCACTTT. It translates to CASSLKGAGSPLHF.

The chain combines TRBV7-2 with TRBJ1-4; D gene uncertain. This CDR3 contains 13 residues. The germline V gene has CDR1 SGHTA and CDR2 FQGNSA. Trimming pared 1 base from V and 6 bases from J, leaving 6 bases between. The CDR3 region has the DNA TGTGCCAGCAGCTTAGACCCATATGAAAAACTGTTTTTT. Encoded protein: CASSLDPYEKLFF.